This entry concerns a single T cell receptor beta chain. Its antigen is still unknown. This record belongs to a study of CXCR3-negative and CXCR3-positive naive CD8 T cells. Each TRB cDNA library was prepared by 5' RACE (with UMI labels). Following a re-call of the 5' RACE reads, TCRdb has one entry per CDR3 protein and lacks DNA. The table lists 80,000 to 100,000 distinct CDR3 sequences. Study-wide results and caveats: The study found more hydrophobic TRB CDR3s in CXCR3-positive naive cells than in CXCR3-negative naive cells.

CDR3 length equals 14 residues. In germline, CDR1 is KGHDR, CDR2 SFDVKD. CD45RO-CCR7+CD27+CD95- characterized naive CD8+ T cells. This receptor was obtained from a human donor in good health. Some clones in this sample may be carry-over from other donors' samples. This rearrangement joins TRBV24-1 to TRBJ1-5. Material for sequencing was naive CXCR3+ CD8+ T cells from blood. The subset here: CD45RO-CCR7+CD27+CD95- naive CD8+ T cells expressing CXCR3 (TNR3+). The CDR3 sequence is CATSPGYSNQPQHF.